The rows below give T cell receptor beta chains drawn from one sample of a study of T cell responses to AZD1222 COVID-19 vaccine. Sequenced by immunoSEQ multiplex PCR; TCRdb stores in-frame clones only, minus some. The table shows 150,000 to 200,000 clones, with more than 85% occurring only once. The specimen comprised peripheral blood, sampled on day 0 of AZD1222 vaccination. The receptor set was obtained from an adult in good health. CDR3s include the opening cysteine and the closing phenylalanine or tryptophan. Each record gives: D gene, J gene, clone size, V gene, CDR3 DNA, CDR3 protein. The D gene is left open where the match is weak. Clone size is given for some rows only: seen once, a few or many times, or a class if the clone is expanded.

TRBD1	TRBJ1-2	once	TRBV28	TGTGCCAGCAGTTCCCCAGACAGGGGGCAGAGCTACACCTTC	CASSSPDRGQSYTF
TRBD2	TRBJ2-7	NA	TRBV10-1	TGCGCCAGCAGTGCGGCACCGGGACTAGCGATGTACGAGCAGTACTTC	CASSAAPGLAMYEQYF
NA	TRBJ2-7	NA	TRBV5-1	TGCGCCAGCAGCCCGCAGGCTCCGACCGAGCAGTACTTC	CASSPQAPTEQYF
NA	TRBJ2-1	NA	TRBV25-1	TGTGCCAGCAGTGCCCGGGGAAATTACCCCTATGAGCAGTTCTTC	CASSARGNYPYEQFF
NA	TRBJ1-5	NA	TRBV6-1	TGTGCCAGCAGTTCAGGGGATAGCAATCAGCCCCAGCATTTT	CASSSGDSNQPQHF
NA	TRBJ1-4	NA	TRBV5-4	TGTGCCAGCAGCAAGGGATGGAGGGGTGAAAAACTGTTTTTT	CASSKGWRGEKLFF
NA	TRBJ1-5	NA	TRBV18	TGTGCCAGCTCACCAAGCAATCGAGCAGGGAATCAGCCCCAGCATTTT	CASSPSNRAGNQPQHF
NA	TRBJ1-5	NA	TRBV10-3	TGTGCCATCAGTGGTGGAGGGGATCAGCCCCAGCATTTT	CAISGGGDQPQHF
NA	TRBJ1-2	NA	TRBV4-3	TGCGCCAGCAGACAGGGCCCACGGGATAACTATGGCTACACCTTC	CASRQGPRDNYGYTF
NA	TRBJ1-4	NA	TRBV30	TGTGCCTGGAGTGGGAGCAGGGGCTACGAAAAACTGTTTTTT	CAWSGSRGYEKLFF
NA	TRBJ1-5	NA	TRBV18	TGTGCCAGCTCACCCGAAGGACAGAGGCAGCCCCAGCATTTT	CASSPEGQRQPQHF
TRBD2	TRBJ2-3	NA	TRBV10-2	TGCGCCAGCAGCCAGACTAGCGGGCGGAGCACAGATACGCAGTATTTT	CASSQTSGRSTDTQYF
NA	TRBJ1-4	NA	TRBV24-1	TGTGCCACCAGTGATTTGAGGCAGACTCAATTGTTTTTT	CATSDLRQTQLFF
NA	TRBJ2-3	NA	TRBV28	TGTGCCAGCAGACCCCTAGCGCTAGGGGTGGCAGATACGCAGTATTTT	CASRPLALGVADTQYF
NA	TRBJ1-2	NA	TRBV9	TGTGCCAGCAGCGTAAGTCAGGTTCCAGCTAACTATGGCTACACCTTC	CASSVSQVPANYGYTF
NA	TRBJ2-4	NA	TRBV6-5	TGTGCCAGCAGTTACAGTGTCGAAAACATTCAGTACTTC	CASSYSVENIQYF
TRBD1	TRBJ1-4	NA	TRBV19	TGTGCCAGTAGTAATTGGACAGGGGATGAAAAACTGTTTTTT	CASSNWTGDEKLFF
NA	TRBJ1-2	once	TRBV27	TGTGCCAGCAGCGAACAGGAGAACTATGGCTACACCTTC	CASSEQENYGYTF
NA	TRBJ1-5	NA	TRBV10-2	TGCGCCAGCAGTGAGTCAACAGACTCTCAGCCCCAGCATTTT	CASSESTDSQPQHF
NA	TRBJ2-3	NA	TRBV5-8	TGTGCCAGCAGCTTGGCAGGGAGACACACAGATACGCAGTATTTT	CASSLAGRHTDTQYF
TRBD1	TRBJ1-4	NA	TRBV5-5	TGTGCCAGCAGCCCGGGACAGTTCGAGGAAAAACTGTTTTTT	CASSPGQFEEKLFF
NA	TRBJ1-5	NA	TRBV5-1	TGCGCCAGCAGCTCCAAGGGCGGGGATCAGCCCCAGCATTTT	CASSSKGGDQPQHF
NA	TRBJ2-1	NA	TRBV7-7	TGTGCTAGCAGCTCCGGGATGAGCTCCTACAATGAGCAGTTCTTC	CASSSGMSSYNEQFF
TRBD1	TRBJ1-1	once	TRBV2	TGTGCCAGCGGGACAGGGAGGACTGAAGCTTTCTTT	CASGTGRTEAFF
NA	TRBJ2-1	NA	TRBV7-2	TGTGCCAGCAGCTACAAACCGGGAGCGAACAATGAGCAGTTCTTC	CASSYKPGANNEQFF
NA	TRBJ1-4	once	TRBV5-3	TGTGCCAGAAGCTTGGCCGGGGTGATTGCAACTAATGAAAAACTGTTTTTT	CARSLAGVIATNEKLFF
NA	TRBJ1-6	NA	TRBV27	TGTGCCAGCAGTTTAAACCGCGGGTTTAATTCACCCCTCCACTTT	CASSLNRGFNSPLHF
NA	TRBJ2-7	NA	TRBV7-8	TGTGCCAGCAGCTTCGAGAGGAGATACGAGCAGTACTTC	CASSFERRYEQYF
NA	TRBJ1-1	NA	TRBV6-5	TGTGCCAGCAATCTTGGGGGAGACACTGAAGCTTTCTTT	CASNLGGDTEAFF
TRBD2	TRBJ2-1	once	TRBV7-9	TGTGCCAGCCAACGCGGGGGGCTTAGCGATGAGCAGTTCTTC	CASQRGGLSDEQFF
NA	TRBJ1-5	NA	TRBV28	TGTGCCAGCAGTTTATACCACACAGATAGCAATCAGCCCCAGCATTTT	CASSLYHTDSNQPQHF
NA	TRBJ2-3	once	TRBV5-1	TGCGCCAGCAGCCCGGTAGGGGGAAGAGATACGCAGTATTTT	CASSPVGGRDTQYF
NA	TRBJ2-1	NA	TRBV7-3	TGTGCCAGCAGCTTGGATCCCAGGGATGAGCAGTTCTTC	CASSLDPRDEQFF
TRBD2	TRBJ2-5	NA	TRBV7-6	TGTGCCAGCAGCCCTATCCTAGCCAGCGGGGGGTTGGCCCAGTACTTC	CASSPILASGGLAQYF
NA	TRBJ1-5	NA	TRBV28	TGTGCCAGCAGTCTGGACAGAAATCAGCCCCAGCATTTT	CASSLDRNQPQHF
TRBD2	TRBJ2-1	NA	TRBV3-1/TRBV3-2	TGTGCCAGCAGCCACCGGGGACTAGCGGAACTCCGGAGCTCCTACAATGAGCAGTTCTTC	CASSHRGLAELRSSYNEQFF
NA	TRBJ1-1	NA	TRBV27	TGTGCCAGCAGTTTATACGGGGAGGACACTGAAGCTTTCTTT	CASSLYGEDTEAFF
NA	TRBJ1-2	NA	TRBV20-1	TGCAGTGCTAGTGAGGGGGGCGCGAAGTATGGCTACACCTTC	CSASEGGAKYGYTF
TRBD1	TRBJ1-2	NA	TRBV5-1	TGCGCCAGCCGTTCAACCGTCGGACAGGGGGTAGGCTACACCTTC	CASRSTVGQGVGYTF
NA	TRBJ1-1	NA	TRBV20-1	TGCAGTGCTGCGGAGGGGGGTCGGGCTTTCTTT	CSAAEGGRAFF
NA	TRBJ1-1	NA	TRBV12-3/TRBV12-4	TGTGCCAGCAGGAGGGGACAGAACACTGAAGCTTTCTTT	CASRRGQNTEAFF
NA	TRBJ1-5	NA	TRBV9	TGTGCCAGCAGCGTAAGACCCAATCAGCCCCAGCATTTT	CASSVRPNQPQHF
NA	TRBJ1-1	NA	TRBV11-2	TGTGCCAGCAGCCTTGACCCAAAAAGTGAAGCTTTCTTT	CASSLDPKSEAFF
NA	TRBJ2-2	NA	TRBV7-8	TGTGCCAGCAGGTCGTCGAACACCGGGGAGCTGTTTTTT	CASRSSNTGELFF